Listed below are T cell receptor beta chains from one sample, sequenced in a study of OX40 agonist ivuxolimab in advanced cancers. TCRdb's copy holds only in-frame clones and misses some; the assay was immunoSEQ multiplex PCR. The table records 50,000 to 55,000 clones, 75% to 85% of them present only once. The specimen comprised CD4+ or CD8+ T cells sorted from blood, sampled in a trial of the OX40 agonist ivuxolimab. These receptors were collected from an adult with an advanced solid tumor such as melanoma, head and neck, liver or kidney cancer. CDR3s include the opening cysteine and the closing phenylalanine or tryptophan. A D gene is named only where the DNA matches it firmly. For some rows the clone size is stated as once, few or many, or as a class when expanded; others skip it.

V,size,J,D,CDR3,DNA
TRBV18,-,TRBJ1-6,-,CASSPLGQGLLTPLHF,TGTGCCAGCTCACCACTAGGGCAGGGACTTCTGACACCCCTCCACTTT
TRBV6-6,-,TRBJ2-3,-,CASSYGGHTDTQYF,TGTGCCAGCAGTTACGGGGGACACACAGATACGCAGTATTTT
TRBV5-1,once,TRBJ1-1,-,CASSSGHSTNTEAFF,TGCGCCAGCAGCTCGGGCCACAGCACCAACACTGAAGCTTTCTTT
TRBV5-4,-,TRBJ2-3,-,CASSLEAGRTDTQYF,TGTGCCAGCAGCTTGGAGGCAGGGAGGACAGATACGCAGTATTTT
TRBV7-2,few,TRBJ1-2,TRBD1,CASSFLNRGSGYTF,TGTGCCAGCAGCTTCCTGAACAGGGGTTCTGGCTACACCTTC
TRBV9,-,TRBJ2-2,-,CASSSFGAGMTGELFF,TGTGCCAGCAGCTCCTTTGGGGCGGGGATGACCGGGGAGCTGTTTTTT
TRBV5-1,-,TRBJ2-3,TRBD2,CASSLSGGAGTDTQYF,TGCGCCAGCAGCCTTAGCGGGGGGGCGGGCACAGATACGCAGTATTTT
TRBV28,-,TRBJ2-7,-,CASSGNYEQYF,TGTGCCAGCAGTGGGAACTACGAGCAGTACTTC
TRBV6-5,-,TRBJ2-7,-,CASRGGSYEQYF,TGTGCCAGCAGAGGTGGGAGCTACGAGCAGTACTTC
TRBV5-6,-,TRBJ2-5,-,CASSAQGYRETQYF,TGTGCCAGCAGCGCCCAGGGGTATAGGGAGACCCAGTACTTC
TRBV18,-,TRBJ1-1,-,CASSRVMNTEAFF,TGTGCCAGCTCACGGGTAATGAACACTGAAGCTTTCTTT
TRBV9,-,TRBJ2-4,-,CASSVDGGSGNIQYF,TGTGCCAGCAGCGTAGACGGGGGATCGGGAAACATTCAGTACTTC
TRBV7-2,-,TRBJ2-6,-,CASSLFMGGANVLTF,TGTGCCAGCAGCTTATTTATGGGTGGGGCCAACGTCCTGACTTTC
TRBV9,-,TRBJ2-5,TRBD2,CASSVGIAGLETQYF,TGTGCCAGCAGCGTAGGGATAGCGGGGTTGGAGACCCAGTACTTC
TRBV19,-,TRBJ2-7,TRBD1,CASSIQGADEQYF,TGTGCCAGTAGTATACAGGGGGCGGACGAGCAGTACTTC
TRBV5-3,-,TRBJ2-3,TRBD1,CARSLNPDRGRGTDTQYF,TGTGCCAGAAGCTTGAACCCGGACAGGGGGCGAGGCACAGATACGCAGTATTTT
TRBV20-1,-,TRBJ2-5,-,CSATTVETQYF,TGCAGTGCTACGACCGTGGAGACCCAGTACTTC
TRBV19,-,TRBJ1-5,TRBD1,CASSIGTGQSQPQHF,TGTGCCAGTAGTATTGGGACAGGGCAGAGTCAGCCCCAGCATTTT
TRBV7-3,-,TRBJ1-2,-,CASSSSHGAGYTF,TGTGCCAGCAGCTCCTCACACGGGGCTGGCTACACCTTC
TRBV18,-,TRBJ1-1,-,CASSPRTENTEAFF,TGTGCCAGCTCACCACGGACCGAGAACACTGAAGCTTTCTTT
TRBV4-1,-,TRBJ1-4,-,CASSPLGRSNEKLFF,TGCGCCAGCAGCCCCCTGGGTCGCTCTAATGAAAAACTGTTTTTT
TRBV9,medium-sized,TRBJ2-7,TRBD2,CASSPLLWTSADEQYF,TGTGCCAGCAGCCCCCTACTCTGGACTAGCGCCGACGAGCAGTACTTC
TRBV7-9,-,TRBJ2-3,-,CASTPGTDTQYF,TGTGCCAGCACGCCGGGGACAGATACGCAGTATTTT
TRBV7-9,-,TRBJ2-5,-,CASRGGETQYF,TGTGCCAGCAGGGGGGGAGAGACCCAGTACTTC
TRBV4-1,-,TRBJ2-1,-,CASSQGGTIGNEQFF,TGCGCCAGCAGCCAAGGCGGAACAATTGGGAATGAGCAGTTCTTC
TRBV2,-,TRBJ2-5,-,CASRLRQGYQETQYF,TGTGCCAGCAGGCTTAGGCAGGGATACCAAGAGACCCAGTACTTC
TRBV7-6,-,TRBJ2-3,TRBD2,CASSQGSGGESAQYF,TGTGCCAGCAGCCAGGGTAGCGGGGGGGAATCGGCGCAGTATTTT
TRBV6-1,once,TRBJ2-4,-,CASRTGVRNIQYF,TGTGCCAGCAGGACGGGGGTTAGAAACATTCAGTACTTC
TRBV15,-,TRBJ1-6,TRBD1,CATSRDRDRANSPLHF,TGTGCCACCAGCAGAGACAGGGACAGGGCTAATTCACCCCTCCACTTT
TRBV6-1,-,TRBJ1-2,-,CASSAVYGYTF,TGTGCCAGCAGTGCAGTCTATGGCTACACCTTC
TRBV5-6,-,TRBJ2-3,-,CASSFPTRAPDTQYF,TGTGCCAGCAGCTTCCCGACAAGGGCCCCAGATACGCAGTATTTT
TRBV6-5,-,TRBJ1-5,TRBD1,CASRAGGPSNQPQHF,TGTGCCAGCAGGGCAGGGGGACCTAGCAATCAGCCCCAGCATTTT
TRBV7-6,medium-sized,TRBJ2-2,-,CASSSLEGPTGELFF,TGTGCCAGCAGCTCCCTGGAGGGGCCCACCGGGGAGCTGTTTTTT
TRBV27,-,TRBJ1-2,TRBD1,CAGRIQGAGGYTF,TGTGCCGGCAGAATACAGGGGGCGGGTGGCTACACCTTC
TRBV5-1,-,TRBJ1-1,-,CASSLSGNMNTEAFF,TGCGCCAGCAGCTTATCGGGGAACATGAACACTGAAGCTTTCTTT
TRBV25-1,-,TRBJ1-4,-,CASSVTGYNEKLFF,TGTGCCAGCAGTGTGACAGGATACAATGAAAAACTGTTTTTT
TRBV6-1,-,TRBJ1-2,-,CASSEIKGGYTF,TGTGCCAGCAGTGAAATTAAGGGTGGCTACACCTTC
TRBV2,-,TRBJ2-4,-,CASSLDGLSAKNIQYF,TGTGCCAGCAGTCTTGACGGCTTATCGGCCAAAAACATTCAGTACTTC
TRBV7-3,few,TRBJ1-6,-,CASSSDIGGGPLHF,TGTGCCAGCAGCTCGGACATTGGGGGCGGCCCCCTCCACTTT
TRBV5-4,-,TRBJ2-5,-,CASSFAHIQETQYF,TGTGCCAGCAGCTTCGCGCATATCCAAGAGACCCAGTACTTC
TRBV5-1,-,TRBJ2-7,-,CASSPSRVYEQYF,TGCGCCAGCAGTCCCAGCAGGGTCTACGAGCAGTACTTC
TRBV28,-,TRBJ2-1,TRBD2,CASLPLAGGTHNEQFF,TGTGCCAGCTTACCGTTGGCGGGGGGTACGCACAATGAGCAGTTCTTC
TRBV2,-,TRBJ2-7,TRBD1,CASSEAGTGPYEQYF,TGTGCCAGCAGTGAAGCAGGGACAGGGCCCTACGAGCAGTACTTC
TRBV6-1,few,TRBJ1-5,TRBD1,CASSESQGVVGQPQHF,TGTGCCAGCAGTGAATCGCAGGGGGTAGTTGGTCAGCCCCAGCATTTT
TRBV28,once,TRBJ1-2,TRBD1,CASSPTGAHNYGYTF,TGTGCCAGCAGTCCCACAGGGGCGCACAACTATGGCTACACCTTC
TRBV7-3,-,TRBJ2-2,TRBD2,CASGTSGGPTGELFF,TGTGCCAGCGGAACTAGCGGGGGGCCCACCGGGGAGCTGTTTTTT
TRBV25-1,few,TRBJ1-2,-,CASSAGLGDGYTF,TGTGCCAGCAGTGCGGGACTTGGTGATGGCTACACCTTC
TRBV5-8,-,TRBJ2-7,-,CASSSGRRSSYEQYF,TGTGCCAGCAGCTCGGGACGGAGGAGCTCCTACGAGCAGTACTTC
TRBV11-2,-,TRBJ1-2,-,CASSLVAVRLGPVNYGYTF,TGTGCCAGCAGCTTAGTGGCTGTTCGACTGGGGCCAGTAAACTATGGCTACACCTTC
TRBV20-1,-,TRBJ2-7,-,CSASTSYEQYF,TGCAGTGCTAGTACCAGTTACGAGCAGTACTTC
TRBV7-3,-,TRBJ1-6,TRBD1,CASSLLGQGANSPLHF,TGTGCCAGCAGCTTATTGGGGCAGGGGGCGAATTCACCCCTCCACTTT